This T cell receptor beta chain was recovered during a study of long-term antiretroviral therapy in people with HIV (dated 2022 in TCRdb). In the study overall: The earliest samples were collected about a decade before the 2015 WHO recommendation for immediate ART, when ART was typically delayed until CD4 counts fell. From 30 adults with confirmed HIV infection, the cohort provided 150 to 200 cryopreserved PBMC samples, gathered serially across a mean of roughly 6 years (range 1-12). Of the 30 to 35 participants with HIV, fewer than twelve were female. A retrospective serial study tested whether ART initiation and durable HIV suppression were associated with changes in peripheral blood TRB repertoire composition and diversity. No cross-contamination during QIAcube processing turned up in test extractions that ran a monoclonal T-cell line alongside 33 polyclonal samples. What the work shows at the level of the full study, not this receptor alone: Limited PBMC availability meant only the TCR beta chain was sequenced, without alpha chain pairing. Starting ART was linked to a significant rise in TRB diversity, yet even with long-term ART the diversity remained significantly lower than in transplant donor controls. Because cell numbers in pre-ART samples were limited, unsorted PBMC were profiled instead of sorted CD4+ and CD8+ T cells. Inferences about post-ART repertoire changes are limited because no data were available on ART adherence, viral resistance or therapy changes. The samples span the years 2004 to 2017, and the ART regimens used may be less effective than current regimens. The repertoire was dominated across all time points by expanded TRB clones identified before ART initiation, although this dominance was seen to fluctuate and to decrease in many PLHIV after ART. CDR3 length ranges in HIV repertoires were narrower than in controls, and network structure suggested an antigen-experienced repertoire with only a slight naive shift after ART.

Inclusion was restricted to participants for whom at least one PBMC sample before ART initiation and at least two post-ART samples were available. All participants with HIV were treated in the United States of America. Before DNA extraction, cryopreserved samples containing roughly 0.9-11 million PBMC were thawed and washed. At the time of the earliest PBMC sample, participants with HIV were aged between about 20 and 54 years. Each participant contributed PBMC samples from 1-4 timepoints before ART initiation and 2-8 timepoints after ART initiation, with a median of 7 samples. Serial HIV viral load, CD4+ T-cell count, ART history and demographic data were obtained for every participant. Genomic DNA was extracted from unsorted PBMC with a Qiagen kit on a QIAcube, with processing performed in batches of 12 samples. Comment on this clone: There is no known antigen for this receptor. No quality values exist for individual bases; no much larger clone is one base distant.

Sequencing of the TRB variable region was done with the immunoSEQ hsTCRB v3.0 assay at survey level resolution. The target sequencing depth for TRB was about 35,000-50,000 T-cell genomes per sample. An Illumina MiSeq with a v3 150-cycle kit was used to sequence the pooled TRB libraries. For the original study's pipeline: Analysis of repertoires was carried out in R inside a reproducible Nextflow workflow spanning QC, data transformation and analysis. Custom analyses were implemented in LymphoSeq2, an R package for AIRR-Seq data exploration. A handful of samples that yielded fewer than 5000 total TRB sequences were excluded, so that around 190 HIV repertoires were analyzed. Among the roughly 190 retained HIV repertoires, 55 to 65 were collected before ART initiation and about 130 were collected after ART initiation. Repertoires were downsampled to 5000 TRB nucleotide sequences, and summary statistics were averaged over 100 downsampling iterations. Only TRB sequences with CDR3 regions of at least seven amino acids were retained for analysis. Diversity was assessed using a clonality score derived from Shannon entropy and using the Gini coefficient. In the repertoire networks, any two of the top 5000 CDR3 amino acid sequences were connected whenever the two sequences differed by an edit distance of one. Antigen specificity groups and MHC restriction were predicted for TRB CDR3 amino acid sequences with GLIPH2. To flag known associations with CMV, EBV, HIV or tissue antigens, CDR3 amino acid sequences were compared against VDJdb and McPAS-TCR. Pre-ART, post-ART and control groups were compared with Wilcoxon signed-rank tests and Holm-Bonferroni correction. Drawn from immuneACCESS, this table holds only the in-frame rearrangements with V and J called that TCRdb kept. Clones are partly lost; checked studies trace under half to an unresolved V gene and leave the rest unexplained. V and J calls plus clone size are reproduced from that table; the DNA served to infer D and trimming. Recorded for this sample are about 40,000 clones; roughly 90% of them occurred a single time. The ten largest clones add up to roughly 4% of the sample.

V is pared back by 4 bases and J by 12 bases, with 16 bases lying between the germline termini. The CDR3 sequence holds 12 residues, the cysteine and phenylalanine included. Only the CDR3 part of the read is kept: 36 bases, read in frame from the first base. The germline V gene sets CDR1 to SQVTM and CDR2 to ANQGSEA. The sequence links TRBV29-1 to TRBJ2-1; the D gene identity is not certain. The sample was unsorted PBMCs, taken 1.2 years after starting antiretroviral therapy. The TCR originated in a woman aged 50 to 60 with HIV. In nucleotide form, the sequence is TGCAGCGTTGGTACGGAAAGATTCGCGCAGTTCTTC. Its product reads: CSVGTERFAQFF.